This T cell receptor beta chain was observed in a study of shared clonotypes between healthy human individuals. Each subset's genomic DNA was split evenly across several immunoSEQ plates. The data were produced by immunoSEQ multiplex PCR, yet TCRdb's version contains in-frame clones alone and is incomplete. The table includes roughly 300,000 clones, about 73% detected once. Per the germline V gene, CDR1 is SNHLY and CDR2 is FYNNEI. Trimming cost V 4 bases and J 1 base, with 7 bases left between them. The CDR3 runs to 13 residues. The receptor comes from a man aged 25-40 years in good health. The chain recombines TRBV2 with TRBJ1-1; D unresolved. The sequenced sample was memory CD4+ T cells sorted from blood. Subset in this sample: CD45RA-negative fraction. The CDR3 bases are TGTGCCAGCAGTGCGGACCAGAACACTGAAGCTTTCTTT. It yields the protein CASSADQNTEAFF.